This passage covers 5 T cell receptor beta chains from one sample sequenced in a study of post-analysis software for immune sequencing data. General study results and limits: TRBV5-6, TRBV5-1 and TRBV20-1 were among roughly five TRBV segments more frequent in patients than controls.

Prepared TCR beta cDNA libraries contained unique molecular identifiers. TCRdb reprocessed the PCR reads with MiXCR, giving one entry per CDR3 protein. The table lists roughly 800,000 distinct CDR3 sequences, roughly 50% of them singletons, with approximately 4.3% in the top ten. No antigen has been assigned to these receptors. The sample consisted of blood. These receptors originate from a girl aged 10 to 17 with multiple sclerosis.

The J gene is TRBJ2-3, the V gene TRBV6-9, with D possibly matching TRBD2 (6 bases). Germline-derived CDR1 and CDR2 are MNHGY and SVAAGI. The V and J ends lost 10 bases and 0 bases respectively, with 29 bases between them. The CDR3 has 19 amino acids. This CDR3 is CATRDWPFWGSPSTDTQYF. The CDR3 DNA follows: TGTGCCACCCGGGACTGGCCCTTTTGGGGTAGTCCTAGCACAGATACGCAGTATTTT.

The CDR3 coding sequence is TGTGCCAGCAGCCTTCTAGGACTAGCGGGAGGTTACTCCTACAATGAGCAGTTCTTC. Translating gives CASSLLGLAGGYSYNEQFF. The rearrangement links TRBV28 to TRBJ2-1; 14 bases line up with TRBD2. V was pared by 6 bases and J by 0 bases, with 10 bases of the junction left unmatched. Per germline, CDR1 MDHEN and CDR2 SYDVKM. CDR3 length: 19 amino acids.

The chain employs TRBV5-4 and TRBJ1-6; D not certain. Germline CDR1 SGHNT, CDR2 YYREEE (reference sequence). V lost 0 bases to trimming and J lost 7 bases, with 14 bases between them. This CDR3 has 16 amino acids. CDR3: CASSLEGGAGNSPLHF. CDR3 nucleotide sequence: TGTGCCAGCAGCTTGGAAGGAGGTGCCGGGAATTCACCCCTCCACTTT.

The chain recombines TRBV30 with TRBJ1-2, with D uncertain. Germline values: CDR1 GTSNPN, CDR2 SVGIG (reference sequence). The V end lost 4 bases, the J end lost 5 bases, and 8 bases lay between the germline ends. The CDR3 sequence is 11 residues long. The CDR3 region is CAWNVDYGYTF. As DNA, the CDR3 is TGTGCCTGGAATGTGGATTATGGCTACACCTTC.

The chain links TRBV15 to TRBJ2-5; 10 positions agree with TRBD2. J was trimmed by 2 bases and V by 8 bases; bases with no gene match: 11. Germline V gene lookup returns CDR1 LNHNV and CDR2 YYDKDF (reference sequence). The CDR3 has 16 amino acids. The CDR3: CATAHRSLAGQETQYF. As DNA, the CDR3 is TGTGCCACCGCACATCGTTCACTAGCGGGGCAAGAGACCCAGTACTTC.